Below, 8 T cell receptor beta chains from the same sample are listed, as sequenced in a study of blood T cell repertoires in COVID-19. The assay was immunoSEQ multiplex PCR, and TCRdb's table has in-frame clones only and misses some. The sample consists of 300,000 to 350,000 clones, more than 75% of them appearing once. Material: PBMCs or T cells enriched from blood (not recorded which). These receptors were taken from a woman in her thirties who had recovered from COVID-19.

The chain is built from TRBV4-2 and TRBJ2-5; D unresolved. With 0 bases removed from V and 1 base from J, the gap between germline ends came to 9 bases. The CDR3 runs to 15 residues. The germline V gene encodes CDR1 LGHNA and CDR2 YNFKEQ. CDR3 DNA: TGTGCCAGCAGCCAAGACCCAGAATTCCAAGAGACCCAGTACTTC. As protein: CASSQDPEFQETQYF.

CDR3 nucleotide sequence: TGTGCCAGCAGCTTAGATCTGGGGGGGGTTGGAAAGACCCAGTACTTC. Residues: CASSLDLGGVGKTQYF. V and J are TRBV7-2 and TRBJ2-5; TRBD2 matches at 7 bases. CDR3 length: 16 residues. Germline CDR1 SGHTA, CDR2 FQGNSA. With V trimmed by 1 base and J by 6 bases, 11 bases remained unmatched.

The V and J genes are TRBV9 and TRBJ1-5; TRBD1 agrees at 11 bases. Germline-derived CDR1 and CDR2 are SGDLS and YYNGEE. This CDR3 has 15 amino acids. V gave up 7 bases and J gave up 4 bases; unmatched junction bases: 7. The CDR3: CASGPWDRGNQPQHF. CDR3 nucleotides: TGTGCCAGCGGGCCTTGGGACAGGGGGAATCAGCCCCAGCATTTT. Supplemented by reference TRBV9 and TRBJ1-5, the full variable domain reads DSGVTQTPKHLITATGQRVTLRCSPRSGDLSVYWYQQSLDQGLQFLIQYYNGEERAKGNILERFSAQQFPDLHSELNLSSLELGDSALYFCASGPWDRGNQPQHFGDGTRLSIL.

The table lists this clone with a few counts. CDR3 in amino acids: CASSYQNTEAFF. The DNA of the CDR3 is TGTGCCAGCAGTTACCAGAACACTGAAGCTTTCTTT. The chain joins TRBV6-8 to TRBJ1-1, with D uncertain. Trimming pared 2 bases from V and 1 base from J, leaving 2 bases between. Looked up from germline, CDR1 is MNHGY and CDR2 is SAAAGT. The CDR3 runs 12 residues.

This clone was picked up one time. V usage is TRBV5-4 and J usage is TRBJ2-3, with D possibly being TRBD2 (5 bases). CDR1 and CDR2 (germline): SGHNT, YYREEE (reference sequence). The CDR3 loop spans 16 amino acids. Trimming left V 2 bases short and J 2 bases short, with 15 bases between. The CDR3, as DNA: TGTGCCAGCAGCTTACCCGGACTCGCAATCACAGATACGCAGTATTTT. This gives the protein CASSLPGLAITDTQYF.

The V and J genes are TRBV5-1 and TRBJ1-3, with TRBD1 identical over 8 bases. The germline V gene has CDR1 SGHRS and CDR2 YFSETQ. CDR3 size: 16 residues. V lost 4 bases, J lost 2 bases, and 8 bases stayed unmatched. The CDR3 DNA reads TGCGCCAGCAGCAGGGATGGACAGGGAACTGGAAACACCATATATTTT. Protein sequence: CASSRDGQGTGNTIYF.

This clone was recorded once. The chain has TRBV7-6 and TRBJ1-3; D remains ambiguous. Trimming pared 2 bases from V and 0 bases from J, leaving 11 bases between. The CDR3 totals 16 residues. Germline values: CDR1 SGHVS, CDR2 FNYEAQ. DNA for the CDR3: TGTGCCAGCAGCTTATCGCGGCTAAGCTCTGGAAACACCATATATTTT. Protein: CASSLSRLSSGNTIYF.

This chain connects TRBV10-2 to TRBJ1-2; unclear D gene. CDR3 length: 13 residues. Germline CDR1 is WSHSY and CDR2 is SAAADI. V lost 0 bases to trimming and J lost 7 bases, with 9 bases between them. The CDR3: CASSESRGLGYTF. In DNA form, the CDR3 reads TGCGCCAGCAGTGAGTCGAGAGGTCTTGGCTACACCTTC.